What follows are 23 T cell receptor beta chains derived from one specimen sequenced in a study of CD8 T cells in Susac syndrome. Reverse transcription of roughly 0.5 to 1 ug RNA was carried out with random hexamers. TCRdb recomputed calls from the immunoSEQ multiplex PCR reads with MiXCR, one row per CDR3 protein. The data show 150,000 to 250,000 distinct CDR3 sequences, around 96% seen once. Sequencing was done on a sample of CD4+ T cells from PBMCs. The receptors were gathered from a human donor with multiple sclerosis.

The chain has TRBV29-1 and TRBJ2-3; 9 bases line up with TRBD1. The trim removed 5 bases at V and 5 bases at J, leaving 8 bases unmatched. Germline CDR1 and CDR2: SQVTM and ANQGSEA. The CDR3 length is 14 residues. CDR3 amino acids: CSVFVGQGKDTQYF. In DNA, the CDR3 is TGCAGCGTTTTTGTGGGACAGGGCAAAGATACGCAGTATTTT.

This clonotype was seen a single time. The gene calls are TRBV6-1 and TRBJ1-1, with no clear D. Trimming took 9 bases from V and 2 from J, leaving 13 bases between them. Looked up from germline, CDR1 is MNHNS and CDR2 is SASEGT. The CDR3 spans 13 residues. Here the CDR3 DNA reads TGTGCCAGTAACCGTTTGTTTAACACTGAAGCTTTCTTT. This sequence encodes CASNRLFNTEAFF.

This rearrangement joins TRBV6-2 or TRBV6-3 to TRBJ1-2; 7 positions match TRBD1. This CDR3 is built from 12 residues. V shed 10 bases and J 4 bases; nucleotides not matched to a gene: 6. Germline CDR1 is MNHEY and CDR2 is SVGEGT. The CDR3 sequence: CATGTAGYGYTF. CDR3 bases: TGTGCCACTGGGACAGCTGGCTATGGCTACACCTTC.

V is TRBV7-2 and J is TRBJ1-4; D gene unclear. CDR3 size: 11 residues. The ends were cut back, 3 bases at V and 6 bases at J, with 2 bases in the middle. Germline assignment: CDR1 SGHTA and CDR2 FQGNSA. CDR3 in amino acids: CASSFDEKLFF. The CDR3 DNA reads TGTGCCAGCAGCTTCGATGAAAAACTGTTTTTT.

The chain couples TRBV18 to TRBJ1-5; D is undetermined. V lost 2 bases and J 2 bases, leaving 7 bases between the germline ends. Per germline, CDR1 KGHSH and CDR2 LQKENI. This CDR3 spans 14 amino acids. This CDR3 is CASSPGVGNQPQHF. The DNA for the CDR3 is TGTGCCAGCTCACCAGGGGTGGGCAATCAGCCCCAGCATTTT.

This sequence joins TRBV11-2 and TRBJ2-5, with D unclear. The CDR3 has 13 amino acids. From germline, CDR1 is SGHAT and CDR2 FQNNGV. V was pared by 2 bases and J by 2 bases, with 6 bases between. CDR3 sequence reads: CASSLSAQETQYF. CDR3 nucleotide sequence: TGTGCCAGCAGCTTATCGGCGCAAGAGACCCAGTACTTC.

The genes are TRBV15 and TRBJ2-3; possibly TRBD1 or TRBD2 for D (6 bases each). Per germline, CDR1 LNHNV and CDR2 YYDKDF (reference sequence). V lost 7 bases to trimming and J lost 6 bases, with 17 bases between them. This CDR3 has 14 amino acids. In DNA form, the CDR3 reads TGTGCCACCACCCCGCCGGGGGCAAGGGATACGCAGTATTTT. Protein sequence: CATTPPGARDTQYF.

This clonotype was recorded a few times. This chain connects TRBV5-4 to TRBJ2-5; D tentatively reads TRBD1 or TRBD2 (5 bases each). Germline values: CDR1 SGHNT, CDR2 YYREEE (reference sequence). This CDR3 comprises 14 residues. Trimming pared 1 base from V and 4 bases from J, leaving 11 bases between. The chain's CDR3 is CASSLNWGRETQYF. DNA for the CDR3: TGTGCCAGCAGCTTGAACTGGGGGAGAGAGACCCAGTACTTC.

This sequence joins TRBV2 and TRBJ2-5; 7 positions agree with TRBD1. Per the germline V gene, CDR1 is SNHLY and CDR2 is FYNNEI. V shed 6 bases and J 3 bases; nucleotides not matched to a gene: 4. This CDR3 spans 13 amino acids. The CDR3 is CASRRQGKETQYF. For the CDR3, the DNA is TGTGCCAGCAGACGACAGGGAAAAGAGACCCAGTACTTC.

This chain connects TRBV28 to TRBJ2-4; TRBD2 agrees at 12 bases. J gave up 8 bases and V 6 bases, and 8 bases lay outside the gene matches. Germline CDR1 and CDR2: MDHEN and SYDVKM. The CDR3 loop spans 15 amino acids. The CDR3: CASRRLAGEYDIQYF. The CDR3 region has the DNA TGTGCCAGCAGGCGACTAGCGGGAGAGTATGACATTCAGTACTTC.

The rearrangement links TRBV18 to TRBJ1-1, with D unclear. Germline V CDR1 and CDR2: KGHSH, LQKENI. V lost 7 bases and J 3 bases, leaving 12 bases between the germline ends. This CDR3 comprises 13 residues. The CDR3 DNA reads TGTGCCAGCTATCCGAGGGCGGACACTGAAGCTTTCTTT. Protein: CASYPRADTEAFF.

The chain employs TRBV29-1 and TRBJ2-7; no reliable D call. The ends were cut back, 6 bases at V and 1 base at J, with 7 bases in the middle. CDR3 length: 11 residues. The germline gives CDR1 SQVTM, CDR2 ANQGSEA. The DNA of the CDR3 is TGCAGCGTAGACATTTCCTACGAGCAGTACTTC. The encoded protein is CSVDISYEQYF.

The V call is TRBV10-3, the J call TRBJ2-7; 8 nucleotides line up with TRBD1. In germline, CDR1 is ENHRY, CDR2 SYGVKD. The CDR3 totals 13 residues. V dropped 6 bases and J dropped 6; count of bases not matched to a gene: 7. The CDR3 sequence is CAISLDREGEQYF. CDR3 DNA: TGTGCCATCAGCCTGGACAGGGAAGGCGAGCAGTACTTC.

The V gene is TRBV3-1, the J gene TRBJ2-1, with TRBD1 identical over 7 bases. The CDR3 length is 15 residues. Germline CDR1 LGHDT, CDR2 YNNKEL (reference sequence). V was clipped by 4 bases and J by 5 bases; unmatched bases: 8. The CDR3 here is CASSRWPQGNNEQFF. CDR3 sequence (DNA): TGTGCCAGCAGCCGATGGCCACAGGGGAACAATGAGCAGTTCTTC.

J is TRBJ2-3 and V is TRBV20-1, with 7 bases matching TRBD2. V shed 5 bases, J shed 5 bases, and the junction held 13 bases outside the gene matches. The CDR3 totals 15 residues. Germline CDR1 DFQATT, CDR2 SNEGSKA (reference sequence). Here the CDR3 DNA reads TGCAGTGCTCTTTTGTTCGGCGGGAGAGGAGATACGCAGTATTTT. Amino acid sequence: CSALLFGGRGDTQYF.

The rearrangement joins TRBV4-1 to TRBJ2-3; perhaps D is TRBD1 or TRBD2 (6 bases each). This CDR3 comprises 16 residues. V was trimmed by 2 bases and J by 7 bases, leaving 19 bases between them. Germline loops: CDR1 MGHRA, CDR2 YSYEKL. The DNA of the CDR3 is TGCGCCAGCAGCCAAAGGGGGGACGGGGGAGGAAATACGCAGTATTTT. Residues: CASSQRGDGGGNTQYF.

This chain links TRBV30 with TRBJ2-3, with 7 bases matching TRBD1. Germline loops: CDR1 GTSNPN, CDR2 SVGIG (reference sequence). This CDR3 is built from 12 residues. V gave up 2 bases and J gave up 4 bases; unmatched junction bases: 0. The CDR3 sequence: CAWSRGPDTQYF. CDR3 DNA: TGTGCCTGGAGTAGGGGGCCAGATACGCAGTATTTT.

This clonotype has just one count. The CDR3 DNA sequence: TGTGCCAGTAGTAGGGACGAGACCCAGTACTTC. It encodes CASSRDETQYF. The chain couples TRBV19 to TRBJ2-5, with D perhaps assigned TRBD1 or TRBD2 (5 bases each). Trimming took off 4 bases at V and 5 bases at J, with 5 bases between the two ends. Germline CDR1 is LNHDA and CDR2 is SQIVND (reference sequence). The CDR3 covers 11 residues.

This sequence joins TRBV29-1 and TRBJ2-7; either TRBD1 or TRBD2 may supply D (5 bases each). The CDR3 has 14 amino acids. The V end lost 7 bases, the J end lost 0 bases, and 16 bases lay between the germline ends. Germline CDR1 and CDR2: SQVTM and ANQGSEA. The CDR3 DNA reads TGCAGCGGCGGAGAAGGGACGAGCTCCTACGAGCAGTACTTC. As protein: CSGGEGTSSYEQYF.

The chain combines TRBV7-6 with TRBJ2-7; 7 bases are shared with TRBD2. Germline V CDR1 and CDR2: SGHVS, FNYEAQ. V gave up 4 bases and J gave up 3 bases; unmatched junction bases: 0. CDR3 length equals 12 residues. This CDR3 reads CASSSSGYEQYF. The CDR3, as DNA: TGTGCCAGCAGCTCTAGCGGCTACGAGCAGTACTTC.

CDR3 region: CASSLTDLYGYTF. The CDR3 nucleotides are TGCGCCAGCAGCTTGACAGACCTCTATGGCTACACCTTC. The chain recombines TRBV5-1 with TRBJ1-2; D call uncertain. Trimming removed 1 base at V and 4 bases at J, with 8 bases between. CDR3 length: 13 residues. CDR1 is SGHRS and CDR2 is YFSETQ in the germline V gene.

The chain is built from TRBV29-1 and TRBJ2-1, with D unresolved. The ends were cut back, 6 bases at V and 10 bases at J, with 19 bases in the middle. CDR1 is SQVTM, CDR2 ANQGSEA, per germline. The CDR3 is 13 amino acids. In nucleotides, the CDR3 is TGCAGCGTCGTCCCCCCCGTTCGTGAGGAGCAGTTCTTC. Encoded protein: CSVVPPVREEQFF.

CDR3 amino acids: CASGMGLAIHNEQFF. The CDR3, as DNA: TGTGCTAGTGGTATGGGACTAGCGATCCACAATGAGCAGTTCTTC. This sequence joins TRBV12-5 and TRBJ2-1, with TRBD2 matching over 10 bases. The trim removed 5 bases at V and 5 bases at J, leaving 6 bases unmatched. The CDR3 runs 15 residues. Germline assignment: CDR1 LGHNT and CDR2 FRNRAP.